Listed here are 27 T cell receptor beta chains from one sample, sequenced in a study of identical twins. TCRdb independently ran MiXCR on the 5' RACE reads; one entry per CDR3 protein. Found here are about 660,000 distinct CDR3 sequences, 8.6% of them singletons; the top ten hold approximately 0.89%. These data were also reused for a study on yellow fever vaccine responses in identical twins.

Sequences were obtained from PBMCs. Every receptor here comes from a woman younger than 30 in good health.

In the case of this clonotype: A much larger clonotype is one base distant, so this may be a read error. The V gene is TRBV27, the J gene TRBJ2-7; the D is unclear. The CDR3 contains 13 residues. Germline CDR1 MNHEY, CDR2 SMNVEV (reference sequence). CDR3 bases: TGTGCCACCATGGGCCTTTTCTCCTACGAGCAGCACTTC. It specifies CATMGLFSYEQHF.

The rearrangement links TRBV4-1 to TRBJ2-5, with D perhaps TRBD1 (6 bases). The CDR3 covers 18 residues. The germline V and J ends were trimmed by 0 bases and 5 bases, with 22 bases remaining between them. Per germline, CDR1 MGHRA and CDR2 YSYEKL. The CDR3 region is CASSQDQHRVDSPETQYF. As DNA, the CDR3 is TGCGCCAGCAGCCAAGATCAGCACAGGGTTGACTCTCCGGAGACCCAGTACTTC.

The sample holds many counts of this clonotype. The CDR3, as DNA: TGCGCCAGCAGCCCCAACCCTAGCGGGGGGTCCTTCTACGAGCAGTACTTC. Protein: CASSPNPSGGSFYEQYF. This chain uses TRBV5-1 with TRBJ2-7, with 11 bases matching TRBD2. Germline V gives CDR1 SGHRS, CDR2 YFSETQ. The CDR3 runs to 17 residues. The V gene end was trimmed by 4 bases and the J gene end by 3 bases; junction bases not matched to a gene: 12. Based on the CDR3 plus reference TRBV5-1 and TRBJ2-7, the full variable domain is KAGVTQTPRYLIKTRGQQVTLSCSPISGHRSVSWYQQTPGQGLQFLFEYFSETQRNKGNFPGRFSGRQFSNSRSEMNVSTLELGDSALYLCASSPNPSGGSFYEQYFGPGTRLTVT.

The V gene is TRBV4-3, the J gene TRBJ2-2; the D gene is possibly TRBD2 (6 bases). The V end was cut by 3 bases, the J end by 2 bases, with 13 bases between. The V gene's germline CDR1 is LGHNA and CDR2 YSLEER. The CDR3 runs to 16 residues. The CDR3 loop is CASSQPGLDNTGELFF. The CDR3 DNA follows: TGCGCCAGCAGCCAGCCGGGACTGGATAACACCGGGGAGCTGTTTTTT.

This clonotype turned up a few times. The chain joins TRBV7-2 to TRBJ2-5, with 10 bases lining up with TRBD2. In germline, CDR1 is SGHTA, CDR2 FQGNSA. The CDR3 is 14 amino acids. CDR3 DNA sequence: TGTGCTGTTGGGGTAGCGGGAGGCCAAGAGACCCAGTACTTC. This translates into CAVGVAGGQETQYF.

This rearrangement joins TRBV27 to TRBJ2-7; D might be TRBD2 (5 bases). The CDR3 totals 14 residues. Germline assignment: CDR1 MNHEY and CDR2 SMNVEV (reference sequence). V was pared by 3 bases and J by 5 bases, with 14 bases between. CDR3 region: CASSFRFPSNEQYF. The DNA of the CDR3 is TGTGCCAGCAGTTTTCGGTTTCCTAGCAACGAGCAGTACTTC.

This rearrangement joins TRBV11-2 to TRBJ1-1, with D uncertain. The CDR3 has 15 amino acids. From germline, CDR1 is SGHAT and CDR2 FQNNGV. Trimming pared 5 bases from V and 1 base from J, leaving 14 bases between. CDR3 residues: CASSPGGQRNTEAFF. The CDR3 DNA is TGTGCCAGCAGCCCGGGCGGGCAGAGGAACACTGAAGCTTTCTTT.

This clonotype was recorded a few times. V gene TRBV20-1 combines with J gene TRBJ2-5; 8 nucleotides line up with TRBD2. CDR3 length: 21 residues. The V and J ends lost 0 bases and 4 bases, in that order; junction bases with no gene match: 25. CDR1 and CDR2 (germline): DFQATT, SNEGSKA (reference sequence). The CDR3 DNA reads TGCAGTGCTAGAGAGGGGGGGTTTAGCGGGGCCGAGATCTTTTTGGGAGAGACCCAGTACTTC. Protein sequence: CSAREGGFSGAEIFLGETQYF.

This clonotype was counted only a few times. The CDR3 spells CSAQRDVKETQYF. Here the CDR3 DNA reads TGCAGTGCGCAAAGGGACGTGAAGGAGACCCAGTACTTC. This chain links TRBV20-1 with TRBJ2-5; D may match TRBD1 or TRBD2 (5 bases each). Germline lookup yields CDR1 DFQATT and CDR2 SNEGSKA (reference sequence). The length of the CDR3 is 13 residues. Trimming removed 6 bases from V and 5 bases from J, with 16 bases in between.

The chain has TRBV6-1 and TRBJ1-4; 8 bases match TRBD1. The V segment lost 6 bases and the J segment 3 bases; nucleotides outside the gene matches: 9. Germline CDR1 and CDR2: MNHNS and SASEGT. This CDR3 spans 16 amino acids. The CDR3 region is CASSPDRAQANEKLFF. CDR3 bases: TGTGCCAGCAGCCCGGACAGGGCTCAAGCTAATGAAAAACTGTTTTTT.

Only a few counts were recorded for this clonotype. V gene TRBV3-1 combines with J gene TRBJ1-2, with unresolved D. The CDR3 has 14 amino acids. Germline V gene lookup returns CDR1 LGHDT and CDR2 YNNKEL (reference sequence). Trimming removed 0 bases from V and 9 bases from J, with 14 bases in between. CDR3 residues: CASSQERIRMSYTF. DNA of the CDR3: TGTGCCAGCAGCCAAGAGCGGATAAGAATGAGCTACACCTTC.

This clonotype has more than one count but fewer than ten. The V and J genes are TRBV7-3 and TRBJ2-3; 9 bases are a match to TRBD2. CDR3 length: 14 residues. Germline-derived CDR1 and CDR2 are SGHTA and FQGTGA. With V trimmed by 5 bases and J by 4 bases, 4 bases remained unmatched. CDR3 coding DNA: TGTGCCAGCAGCCCTCTAGCGGGGTCAGATACGCAGTATTTT. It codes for CASSPLAGSDTQYF.

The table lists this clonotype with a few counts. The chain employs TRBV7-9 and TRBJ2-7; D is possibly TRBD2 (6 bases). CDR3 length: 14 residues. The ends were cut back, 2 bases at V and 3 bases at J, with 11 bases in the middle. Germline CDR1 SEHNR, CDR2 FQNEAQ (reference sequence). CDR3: CASSLPGAHYEQYF. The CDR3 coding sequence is TGTGCCAGCAGCTTACCGGGAGCACACTACGAGCAGTACTTC.

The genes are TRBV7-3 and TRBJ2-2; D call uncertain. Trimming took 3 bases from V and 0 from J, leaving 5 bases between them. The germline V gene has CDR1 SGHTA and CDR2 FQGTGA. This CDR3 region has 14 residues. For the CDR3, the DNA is TGTGCCAGCAGCTTCGAGCCGAACACCGGGGAGCTGTTTTTT. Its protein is CASSFEPNTGELFF.

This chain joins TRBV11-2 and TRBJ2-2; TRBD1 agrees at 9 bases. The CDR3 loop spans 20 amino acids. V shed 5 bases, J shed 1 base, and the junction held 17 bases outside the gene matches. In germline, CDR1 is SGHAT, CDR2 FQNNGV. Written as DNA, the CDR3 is TGTGCCAGCAGCGCCGACGGGACAGGGTTCAGGGAAAAGAACACCGGGGAGCTGTTTTTT. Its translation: CASSADGTGFREKNTGELFF.

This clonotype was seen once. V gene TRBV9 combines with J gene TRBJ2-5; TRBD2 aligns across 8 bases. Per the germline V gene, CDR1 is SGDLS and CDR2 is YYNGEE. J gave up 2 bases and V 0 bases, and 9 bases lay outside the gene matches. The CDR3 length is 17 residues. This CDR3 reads CASSVGLAAGGQETQYF. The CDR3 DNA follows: TGTGCCAGCAGCGTAGGGTTGGCGGCGGGGGGACAAGAGACCCAGTACTTC.

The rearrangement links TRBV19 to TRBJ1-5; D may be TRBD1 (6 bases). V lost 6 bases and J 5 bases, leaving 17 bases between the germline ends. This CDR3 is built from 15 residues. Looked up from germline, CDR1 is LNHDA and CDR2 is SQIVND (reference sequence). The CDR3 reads CASRREQGRHQPQHF. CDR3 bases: TGTGCCAGTAGGCGAGAACAGGGACGACATCAGCCCCAGCATTTT.

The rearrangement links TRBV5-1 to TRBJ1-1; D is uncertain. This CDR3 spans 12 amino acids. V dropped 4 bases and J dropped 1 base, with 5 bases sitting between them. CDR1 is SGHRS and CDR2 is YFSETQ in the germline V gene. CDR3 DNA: TGCGCCAGCAGCCCGGAGAACACTGAAGCTTTCTTT. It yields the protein CASSPENTEAFF.

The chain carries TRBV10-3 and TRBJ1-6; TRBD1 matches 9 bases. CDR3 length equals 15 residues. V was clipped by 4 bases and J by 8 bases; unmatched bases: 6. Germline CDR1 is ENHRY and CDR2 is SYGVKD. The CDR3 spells CAISAKDRGDSPLHF. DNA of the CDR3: TGTGCCATCAGTGCGAAGGACAGGGGAGATTCACCCCTCCACTTT.

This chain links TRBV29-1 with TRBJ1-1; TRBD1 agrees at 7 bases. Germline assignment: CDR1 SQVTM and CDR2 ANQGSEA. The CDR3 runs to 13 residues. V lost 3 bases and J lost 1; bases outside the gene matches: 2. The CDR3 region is CSVETGTNTEAFF. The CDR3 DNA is TGCAGCGTTGAGACAGGGACGAACACTGAAGCTTTCTTT.

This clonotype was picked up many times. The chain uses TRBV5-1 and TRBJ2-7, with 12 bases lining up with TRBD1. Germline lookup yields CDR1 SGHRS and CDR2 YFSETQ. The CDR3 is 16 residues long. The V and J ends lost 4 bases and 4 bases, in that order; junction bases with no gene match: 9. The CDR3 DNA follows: TGCGCCAGCAGCCCTCTTCCGGGACAGGGGGCTTACGAGCAGTACTTC. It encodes CASSPLPGQGAYEQYF.

The CDR3, as DNA: TGTGCCAGCAGCTTAGAAGCGGTGTTGGCCAATGAGCAGTTCTTC. Translation: CASSLEAVLANEQFF. V and J are TRBV7-2 and TRBJ2-1, with D possibly TRBD2 on 5 matching bases. This CDR3 has 15 amino acids. Germline values: CDR1 SGHTA, CDR2 FQGNSA. Trimming removed 1 base from V and 6 bases from J, with 13 bases in between.

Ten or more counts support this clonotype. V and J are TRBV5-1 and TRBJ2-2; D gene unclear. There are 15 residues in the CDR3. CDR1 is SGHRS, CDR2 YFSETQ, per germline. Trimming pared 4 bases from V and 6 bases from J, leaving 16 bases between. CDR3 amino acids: CASSPFASPPGELFF. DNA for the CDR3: TGCGCCAGCAGCCCGTTTGCGTCCCCCCCCGGGGAGCTGTTTTTT.

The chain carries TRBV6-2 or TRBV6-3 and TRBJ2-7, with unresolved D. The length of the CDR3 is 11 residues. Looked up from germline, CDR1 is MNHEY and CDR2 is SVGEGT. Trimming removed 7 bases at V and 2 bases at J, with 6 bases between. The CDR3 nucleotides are TGTGCCAGCATTGGCGCCTACGAGCAGTACTTC. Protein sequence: CASIGAYEQYF.

The CDR3 spells CSATGQPNTGELFF. The DNA for the CDR3 is TGCAGTGCTACCGGACAGCCGAACACCGGGGAGCTGTTTTTT. The V and J genes are TRBV20-1 and TRBJ2-2, with D possibly matching TRBD1 (6 bases). Germline CDR1 is DFQATT and CDR2 is SNEGSKA (reference sequence). The ends were cut back, 4 bases at V and 0 bases at J, with 9 bases in the middle. There are 14 residues in the CDR3.

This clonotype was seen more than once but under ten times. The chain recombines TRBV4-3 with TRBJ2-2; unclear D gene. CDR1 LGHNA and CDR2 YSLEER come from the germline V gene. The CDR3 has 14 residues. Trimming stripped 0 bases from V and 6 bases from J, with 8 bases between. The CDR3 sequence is CASSQDYLAGELFF. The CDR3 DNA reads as TGCGCCAGCAGCCAAGACTATTTAGCCGGGGAGCTGTTTTTT.

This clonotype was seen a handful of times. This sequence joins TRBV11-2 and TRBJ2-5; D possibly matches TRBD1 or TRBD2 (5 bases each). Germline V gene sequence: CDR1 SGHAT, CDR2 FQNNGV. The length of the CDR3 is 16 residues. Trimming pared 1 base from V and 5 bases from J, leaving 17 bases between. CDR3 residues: CASSLAQGPEMETQYF. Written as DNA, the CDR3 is TGTGCCAGCAGCTTAGCCCAGGGACCGGAGATGGAGACCCAGTACTTC.